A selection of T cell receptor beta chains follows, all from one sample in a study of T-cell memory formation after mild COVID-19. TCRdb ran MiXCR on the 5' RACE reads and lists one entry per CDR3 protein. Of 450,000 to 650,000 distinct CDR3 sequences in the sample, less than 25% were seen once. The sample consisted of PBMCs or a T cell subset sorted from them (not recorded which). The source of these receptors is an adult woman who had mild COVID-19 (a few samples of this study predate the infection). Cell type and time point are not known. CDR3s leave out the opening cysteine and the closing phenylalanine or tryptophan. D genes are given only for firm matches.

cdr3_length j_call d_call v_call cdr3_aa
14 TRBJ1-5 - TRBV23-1 ASHTYGTNSNQPQH
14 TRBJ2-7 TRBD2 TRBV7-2 ASSPIPLSGGYEQY
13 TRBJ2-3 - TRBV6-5 ASSDRSQGPDTQY
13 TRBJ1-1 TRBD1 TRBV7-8 ASSLDGQGGTEAF
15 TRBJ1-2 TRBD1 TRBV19 ASRPVGGQGSNYGYT
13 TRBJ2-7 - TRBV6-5 ASAAGPQGNYEQY
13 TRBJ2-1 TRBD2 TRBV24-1 ATSDPRTRVREQF
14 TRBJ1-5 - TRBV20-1 SARAGGAKGNQPQH
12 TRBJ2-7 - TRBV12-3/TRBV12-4 ASTLRGRRTEQY
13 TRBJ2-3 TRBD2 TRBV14 ASSHLAGGTDTQY
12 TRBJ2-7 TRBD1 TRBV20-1 SARVTGGSGEQY
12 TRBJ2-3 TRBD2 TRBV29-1 SSGRRGRTDTQY
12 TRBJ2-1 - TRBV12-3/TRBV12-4 ASRSPDIYNEQF
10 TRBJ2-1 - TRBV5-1 ASSLQDNEQF
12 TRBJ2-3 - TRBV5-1 ASSGAGVTDTQY
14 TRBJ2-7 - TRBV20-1 SARPPGAGDSYEQY
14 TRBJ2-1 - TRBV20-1 SASTSRTLSYNEQF
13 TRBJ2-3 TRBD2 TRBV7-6 ASSSEAGLWYTQY
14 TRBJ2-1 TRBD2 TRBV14 ASSHVGTSGRNEQF
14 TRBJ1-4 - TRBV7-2 ASSLRSSTTNEKLF
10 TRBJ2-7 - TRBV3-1 ASSQGRREQY
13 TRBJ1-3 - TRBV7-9 ASSLFGGPGNTIY
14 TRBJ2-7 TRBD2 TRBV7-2 ASSLEVLAGGDEQY
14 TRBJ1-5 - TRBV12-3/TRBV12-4 ASSPRQGVGNQPQH
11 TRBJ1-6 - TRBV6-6 ASGGFGNSPLH
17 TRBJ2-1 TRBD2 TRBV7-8 ASSSGLAGGYGSYNEQF
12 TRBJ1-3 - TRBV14 ASSQVLSGNTIY
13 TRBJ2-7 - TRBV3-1 ASSPTATSSYEQY
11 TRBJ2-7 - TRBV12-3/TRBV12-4 ASSLGLSYEQY
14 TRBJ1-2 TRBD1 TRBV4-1 ASSQDQGTGGYGYT